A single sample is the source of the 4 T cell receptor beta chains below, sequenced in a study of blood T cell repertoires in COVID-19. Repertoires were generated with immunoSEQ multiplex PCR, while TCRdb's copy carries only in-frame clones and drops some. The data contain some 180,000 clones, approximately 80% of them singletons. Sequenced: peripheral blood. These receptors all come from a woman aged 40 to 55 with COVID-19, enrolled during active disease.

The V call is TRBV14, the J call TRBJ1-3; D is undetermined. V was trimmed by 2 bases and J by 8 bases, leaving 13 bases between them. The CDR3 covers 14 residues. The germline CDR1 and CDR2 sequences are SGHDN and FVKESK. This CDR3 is CASSQKFMGDTIYF. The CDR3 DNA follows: TGTGCCAGCAGCCAAAAATTTATGGGAGACACCATATATTTT. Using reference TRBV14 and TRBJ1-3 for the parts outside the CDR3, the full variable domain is EAGVTQFPSHSVIEKGQTVTLRCDPISGHDNLYWYRRVMGKEIKFLLHFVKESKQDESGMPNNRFLAERTGGTYSTLKVQPAELEDSGVYFCASSQKFMGDTIYFGEGSWLTVV.

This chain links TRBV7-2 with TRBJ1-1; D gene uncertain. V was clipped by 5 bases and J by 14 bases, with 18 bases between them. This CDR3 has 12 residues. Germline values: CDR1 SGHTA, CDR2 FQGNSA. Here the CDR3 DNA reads TGTGCCAGCAGCCCGGAAGCGGTAAGGCTGTTCTTT. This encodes CASSPEAVRLFF. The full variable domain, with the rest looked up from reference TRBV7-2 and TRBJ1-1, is GAGVSQSPSNKVTEKGKDVELRCDPISGHTALYWYRQSLGQGLEFLIYFQGNSAPDKSGLPSDRFSAERTGGSVSTLTIQRTQQEDSAVYLCASSPEAVRLFFGQGTRLTVV.

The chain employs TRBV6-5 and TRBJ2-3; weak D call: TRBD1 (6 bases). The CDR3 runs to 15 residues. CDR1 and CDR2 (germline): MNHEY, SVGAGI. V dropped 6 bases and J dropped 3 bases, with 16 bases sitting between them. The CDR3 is CASSDGRQGTDTQYF. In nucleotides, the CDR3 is TGTGCCAGCAGCGATGGAAGGCAGGGGACAGATACGCAGTATTTT.

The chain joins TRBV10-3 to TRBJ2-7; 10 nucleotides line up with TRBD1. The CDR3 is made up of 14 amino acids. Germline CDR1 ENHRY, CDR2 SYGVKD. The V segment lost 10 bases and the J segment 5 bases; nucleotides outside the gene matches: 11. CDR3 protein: CATYHGTGAHEQYF. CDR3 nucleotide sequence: TGTGCCACCTATCATGGGACAGGGGCCCACGAGCAGTACTTC.